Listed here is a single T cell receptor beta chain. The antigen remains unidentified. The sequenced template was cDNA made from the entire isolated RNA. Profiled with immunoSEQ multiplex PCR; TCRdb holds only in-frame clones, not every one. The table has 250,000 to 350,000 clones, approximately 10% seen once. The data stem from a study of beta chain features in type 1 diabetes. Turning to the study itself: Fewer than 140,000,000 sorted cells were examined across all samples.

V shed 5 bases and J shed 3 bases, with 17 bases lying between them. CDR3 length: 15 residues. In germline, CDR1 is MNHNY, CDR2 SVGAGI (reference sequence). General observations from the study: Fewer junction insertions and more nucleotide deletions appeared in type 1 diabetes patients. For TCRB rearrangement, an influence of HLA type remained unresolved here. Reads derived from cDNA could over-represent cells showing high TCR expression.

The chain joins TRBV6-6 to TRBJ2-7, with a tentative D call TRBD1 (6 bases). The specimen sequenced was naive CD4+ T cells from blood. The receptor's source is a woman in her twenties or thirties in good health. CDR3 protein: CASSDQTGNLYEQYF. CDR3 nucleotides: TGTGCCAGCAGTGACCAGACAGGAAACCTCTACGAGCAGTACTTC.